This record covers a single TCR beta chain. This entry is derived from a study of blood T cell repertoires in COVID-19. Study context: Samples taken during acute and convalescent COVID-19 were collected in the United States, Italy and Spain. Sample material is recorded as cDNA or gDNA derived from T cells, B-cell-depleted T cells, or PBMCs.

There are 15 residues in the CDR3. Germline CDR1 LGHNA, CDR2 YSLEER. V lost 0 bases, J lost 2 bases, and 11 bases lay in between. As handled by the study authors: Researchers report that nucleated cell counts were estimated from reference gene primer amplification. Generated by immunoSEQ multiplex PCR, the TCRdb table keeps only in-frame clones and is missing some. The DNA was the basis for D and trimming; V, J and clone size are from that table. The data contain under 150,000 clones, 80% of them singletons. This chain links TRBV4-3 with TRBJ2-7; perhaps TRBD2 as D (6 bases). The source of this sequence is a man between 60 and 75 years old with active or convalescent COVID-19. Specimen: peripheral blood. The CDR3 protein is CASSQDPWGAYEQYF. The CDR3 nucleotides read TGCGCCAGCAGCCAAGACCCCTGGGGGGCCTACGAGCAGTACTTC.